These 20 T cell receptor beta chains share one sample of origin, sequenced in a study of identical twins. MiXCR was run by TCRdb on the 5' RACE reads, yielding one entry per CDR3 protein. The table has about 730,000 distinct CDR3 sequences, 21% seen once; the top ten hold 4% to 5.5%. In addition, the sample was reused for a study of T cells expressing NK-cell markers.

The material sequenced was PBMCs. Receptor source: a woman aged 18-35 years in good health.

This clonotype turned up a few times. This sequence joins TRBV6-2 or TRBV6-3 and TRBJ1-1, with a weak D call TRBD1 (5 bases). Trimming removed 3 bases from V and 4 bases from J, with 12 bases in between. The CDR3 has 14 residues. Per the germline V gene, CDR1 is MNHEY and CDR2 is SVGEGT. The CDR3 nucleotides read TGTGCCAGCAGTTATTTGGGCGGGGGCACTGAAGCTTTCTTT. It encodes CASSYLGGGTEAFF.

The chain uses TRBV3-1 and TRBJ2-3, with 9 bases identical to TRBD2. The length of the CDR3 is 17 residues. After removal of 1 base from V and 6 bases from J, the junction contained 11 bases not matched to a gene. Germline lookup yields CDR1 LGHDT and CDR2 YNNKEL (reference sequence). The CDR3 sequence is CASSQVRRGGARDTQYF. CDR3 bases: TGTGCCAGCAGCCAAGTCCGTCGCGGGGGGGCCCGGGATACGCAGTATTTT.

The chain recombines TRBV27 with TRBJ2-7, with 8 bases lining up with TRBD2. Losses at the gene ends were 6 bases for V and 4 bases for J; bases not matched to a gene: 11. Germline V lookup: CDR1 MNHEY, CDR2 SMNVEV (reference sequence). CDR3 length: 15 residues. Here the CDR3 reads CASRGGLANTYEQYF. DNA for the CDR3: TGTGCCAGCAGGGGCGGACTAGCAAATACATACGAGCAGTACTTC.

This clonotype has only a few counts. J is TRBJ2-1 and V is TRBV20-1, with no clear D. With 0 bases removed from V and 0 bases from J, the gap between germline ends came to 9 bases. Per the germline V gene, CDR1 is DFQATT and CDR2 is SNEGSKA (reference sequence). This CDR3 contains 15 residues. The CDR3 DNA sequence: TGCAGTGCTAGAGAAGGGTCGAGCTCCTACAATGAGCAGTTCTTC. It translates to CSAREGSSSYNEQFF.

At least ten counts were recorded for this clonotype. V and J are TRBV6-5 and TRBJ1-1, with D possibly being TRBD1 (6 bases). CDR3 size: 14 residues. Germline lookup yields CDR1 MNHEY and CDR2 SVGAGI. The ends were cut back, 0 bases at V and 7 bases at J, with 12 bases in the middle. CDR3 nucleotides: TGTGCCAGCAGTTACTCGGGGACACTAAATGAAGCTTTCTTT. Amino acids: CASSYSGTLNEAFF.

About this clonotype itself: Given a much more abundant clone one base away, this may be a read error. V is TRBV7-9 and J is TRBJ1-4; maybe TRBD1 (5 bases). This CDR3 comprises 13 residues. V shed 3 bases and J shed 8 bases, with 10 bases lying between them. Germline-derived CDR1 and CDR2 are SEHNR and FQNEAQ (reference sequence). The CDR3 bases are TGTGCCAGCAGCTTCGGTGAGGGGGAAAAACTGTTTTTT. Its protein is CASSFGEGEKLFF.

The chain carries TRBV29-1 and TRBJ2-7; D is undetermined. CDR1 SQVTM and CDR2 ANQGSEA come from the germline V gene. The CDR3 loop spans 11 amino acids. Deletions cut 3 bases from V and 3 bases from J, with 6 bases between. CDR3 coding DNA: TGCAGCGTTGATCAGGACTACGAGCAGTACTTC. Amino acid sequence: CSVDQDYEQYF.

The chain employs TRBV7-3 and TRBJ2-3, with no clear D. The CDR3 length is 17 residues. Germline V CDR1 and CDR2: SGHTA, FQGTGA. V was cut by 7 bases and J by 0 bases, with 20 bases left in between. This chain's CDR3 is CASIPPRDLDSTDTQYF. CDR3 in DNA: TGTGCCAGCATACCCCCGAGAGACCTAGACAGCACAGATACGCAGTATTTT.

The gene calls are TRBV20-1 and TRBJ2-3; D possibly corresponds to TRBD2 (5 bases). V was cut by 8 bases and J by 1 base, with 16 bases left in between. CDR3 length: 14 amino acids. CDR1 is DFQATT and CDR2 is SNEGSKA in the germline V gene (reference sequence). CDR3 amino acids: CSLLAPDGTDTQYF. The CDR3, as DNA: TGCAGTCTGCTAGCCCCGGACGGCACAGATACGCAGTATTTT.

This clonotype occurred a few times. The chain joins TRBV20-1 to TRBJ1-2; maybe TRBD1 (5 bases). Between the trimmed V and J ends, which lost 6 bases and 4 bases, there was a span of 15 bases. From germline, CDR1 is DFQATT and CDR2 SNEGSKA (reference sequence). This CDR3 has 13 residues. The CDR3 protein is CSAVVTDSYGYTF. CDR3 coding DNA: TGCAGTGCAGTCGTAACAGACAGCTATGGCTACACCTTC.

CDR3 coding DNA: TGCGCCAGCAGTGAGACGAACAGGGTTAAGCCCGGGGAGCTGTTTTTT. Protein sequence: CASSETNRVKPGELFF. The chain has TRBV10-2 and TRBJ2-2, with a tentative D call TRBD1 (6 bases). The germline V gene has CDR1 WSHSY and CDR2 SAAADI. V gave up 2 bases and J gave up 6 bases, with 16 bases separating them. The CDR3 is 16 residues long.

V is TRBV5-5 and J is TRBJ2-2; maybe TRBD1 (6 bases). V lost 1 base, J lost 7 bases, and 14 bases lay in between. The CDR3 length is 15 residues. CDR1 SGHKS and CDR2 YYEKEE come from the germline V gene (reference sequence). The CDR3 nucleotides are TGTGCCAGCAGCTTGTGGCCCCAGGGGTTCGGGGAGCTGTTTTTT. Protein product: CASSLWPQGFGELFF.

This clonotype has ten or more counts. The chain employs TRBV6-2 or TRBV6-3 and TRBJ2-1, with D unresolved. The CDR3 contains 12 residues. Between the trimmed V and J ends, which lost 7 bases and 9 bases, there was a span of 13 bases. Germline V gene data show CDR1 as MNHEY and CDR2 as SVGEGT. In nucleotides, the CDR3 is TGTGCCAGCACTACGACTGGCGGTGAGCAGTTCTTC. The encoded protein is CASTTTGGEQFF.

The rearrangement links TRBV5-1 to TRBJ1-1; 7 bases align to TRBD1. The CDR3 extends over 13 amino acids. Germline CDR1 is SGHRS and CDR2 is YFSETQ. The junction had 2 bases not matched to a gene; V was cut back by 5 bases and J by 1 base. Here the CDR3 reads CASRDRRNTEAFF. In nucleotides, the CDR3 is TGCGCCAGCAGGGACAGGAGGAACACTGAAGCTTTCTTT.

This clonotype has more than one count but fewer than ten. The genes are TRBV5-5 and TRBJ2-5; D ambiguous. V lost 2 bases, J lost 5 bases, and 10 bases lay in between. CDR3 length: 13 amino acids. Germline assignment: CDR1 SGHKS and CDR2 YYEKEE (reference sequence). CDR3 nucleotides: TGTGCCAGCAGCTTTCAGCCGTCCGAGACCCAGTACTTC. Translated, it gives CASSFQPSETQYF.

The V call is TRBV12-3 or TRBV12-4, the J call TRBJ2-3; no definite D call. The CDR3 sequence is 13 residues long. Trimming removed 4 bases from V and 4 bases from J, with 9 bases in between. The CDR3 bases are TGTGCCAGCAGTTCCGAGCGCGCAGATACGCAGTATTTT. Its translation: CASSSERADTQYF.

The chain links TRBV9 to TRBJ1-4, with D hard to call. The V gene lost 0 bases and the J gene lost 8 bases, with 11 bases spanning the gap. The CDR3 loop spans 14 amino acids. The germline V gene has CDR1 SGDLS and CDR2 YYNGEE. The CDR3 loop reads CASSVGAAREKLFF. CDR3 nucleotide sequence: TGTGCCAGCAGCGTAGGGGCGGCTCGAGAAAAACTGTTTTTT.

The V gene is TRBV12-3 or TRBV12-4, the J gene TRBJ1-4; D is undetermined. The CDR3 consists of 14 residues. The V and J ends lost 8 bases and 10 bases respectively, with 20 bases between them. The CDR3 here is CASGRTTGGGKLFF. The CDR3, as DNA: TGTGCCAGCGGTAGGACCACTGGAGGAGGAAAACTGTTTTTT.

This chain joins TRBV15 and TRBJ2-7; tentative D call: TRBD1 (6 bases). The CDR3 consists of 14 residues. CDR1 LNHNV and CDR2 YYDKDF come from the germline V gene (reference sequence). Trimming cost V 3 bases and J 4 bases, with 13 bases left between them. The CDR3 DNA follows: TGTGCCACCAGCAGCCGTTCACAGGGTTACGAGCAGTACTTC. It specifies CATSSRSQGYEQYF.

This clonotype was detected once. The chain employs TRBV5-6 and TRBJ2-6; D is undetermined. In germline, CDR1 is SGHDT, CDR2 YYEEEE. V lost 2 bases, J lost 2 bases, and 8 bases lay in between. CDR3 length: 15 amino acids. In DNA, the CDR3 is TGTGCCAGCAGCTTTTTCGTGACTGGGGCCAACGTCCTGACTTTC. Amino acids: CASSFFVTGANVLTF.